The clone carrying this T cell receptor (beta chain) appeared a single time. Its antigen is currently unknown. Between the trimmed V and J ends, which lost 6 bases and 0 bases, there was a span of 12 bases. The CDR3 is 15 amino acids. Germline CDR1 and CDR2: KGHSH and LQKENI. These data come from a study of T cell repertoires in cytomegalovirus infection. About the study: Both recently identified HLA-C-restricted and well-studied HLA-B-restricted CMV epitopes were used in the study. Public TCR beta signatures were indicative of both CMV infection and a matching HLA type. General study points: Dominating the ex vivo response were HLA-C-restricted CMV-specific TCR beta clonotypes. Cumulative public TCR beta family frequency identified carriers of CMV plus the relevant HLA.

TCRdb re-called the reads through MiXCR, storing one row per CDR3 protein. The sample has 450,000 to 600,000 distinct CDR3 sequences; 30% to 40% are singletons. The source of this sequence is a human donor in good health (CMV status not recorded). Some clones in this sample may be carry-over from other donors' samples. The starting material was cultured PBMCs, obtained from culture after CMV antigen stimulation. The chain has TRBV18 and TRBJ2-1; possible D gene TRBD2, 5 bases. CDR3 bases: TGTGCCAGCTCTCAGCGGATAAGCTCCTACAATGAGCAGTTCTTC. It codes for CASSQRISSYNEQFF.